The entry below describes one T cell receptor (beta chain). This clonotype has at least ten counts. The target of this receptor is not known. Base qualities are not at hand, and no much larger clone is one base apart. The entry originates in a study of T-cell reconstitution after alpha-beta-depleted transplantation in children listed by TCRdb under 2016. Looking at the study overall: T-cell immune reconstitution after TCRalphabeta/CD19-depleted allogeneic hematopoietic cell transplantation in children was quantitatively tracked in the study by means of TCR repertoire profiling.

The germline V gene (reference sequence) specifies DFQATT as CDR1 and SNEGSKA as CDR2. At the junction V is shortened by 1 base and J by 7 bases, with 20 bases in between. Including cysteine and phenylalanine, the CDR3 has 16 amino acids. Only CDR3 DNA is held: 48 bases, read in frame from base 1. To prepare the library, PCR was applied. Sequencing took place on an Illumina HiSeq 2500. Molecular barcoding was employed in the preparation of TCR libraries, with unique molecular identifiers being used to normalize TCRbeta repertoire quantification. Using fastp trimming at Q25 and MiXCR clonotype assembly, TCRdb reanalyzed the public sequencing data and kept in-frame beta chains. Rows are combined by CDR3 protein, so each entry shows the most common genes and DNA. The sample table records about 91,000 distinct CDR3 sequences; roughly 7.7% of these occur just once. Jointly, the top ten make up 6.9% of the sample.

This specimen consisted of PBMCs from the stem cell graft donor, obtained from the stem cell graft. This sequence uses TRBV20-1 and TRBJ1-5; a tentative D match to TRBD1 spans 6 bases. The receptor was isolated from a human donor who donated a stem cell graft to a child with congenital amegakaryocytic thrombocytopenia. CDR3 protein: CSARVGGKLGGQPQHF. The bases are TGCAGTGCTAGAGTAGGGGGAAAGCTAGGGGGACAGCCCCAGCATTTT.